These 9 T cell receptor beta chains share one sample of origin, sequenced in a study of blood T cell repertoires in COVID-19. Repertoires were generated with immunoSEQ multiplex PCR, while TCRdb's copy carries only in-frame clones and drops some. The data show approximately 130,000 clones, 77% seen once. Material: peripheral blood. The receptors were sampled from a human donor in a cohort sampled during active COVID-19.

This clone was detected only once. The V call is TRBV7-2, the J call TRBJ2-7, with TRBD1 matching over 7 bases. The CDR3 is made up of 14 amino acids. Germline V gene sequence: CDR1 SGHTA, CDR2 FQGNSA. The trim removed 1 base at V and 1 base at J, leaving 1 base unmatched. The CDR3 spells CASSLGDSSYEQYF. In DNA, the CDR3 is TGTGCCAGCAGCTTAGGGGACAGTTCCTACGAGCAGTACTTC. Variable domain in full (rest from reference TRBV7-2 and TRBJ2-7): GAGVSQSPSNKVTEKGKDVELRCDPISGHTALYWYRQSLGQGLEFLIYFQGNSAPDKSGLPSDRFSAERTGGSVSTLTIQRTQQEDSAVYLCASSLGDSSYEQYFGPGTRLTVT.

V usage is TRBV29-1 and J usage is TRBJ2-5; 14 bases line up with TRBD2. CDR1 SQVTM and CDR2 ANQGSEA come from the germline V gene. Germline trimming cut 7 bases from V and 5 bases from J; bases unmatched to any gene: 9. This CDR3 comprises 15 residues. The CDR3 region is CSGTPGLAGAETQYF. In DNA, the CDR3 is TGCAGCGGTACGCCGGGACTAGCGGGAGCGGAGACCCAGTACTTC.

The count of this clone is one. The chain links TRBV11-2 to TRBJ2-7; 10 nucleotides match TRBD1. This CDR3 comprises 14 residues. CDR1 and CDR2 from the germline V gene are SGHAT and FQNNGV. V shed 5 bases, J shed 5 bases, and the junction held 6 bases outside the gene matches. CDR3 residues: CASSPGTGDHEQYF. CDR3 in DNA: TGTGCCAGCAGCCCCGGGACAGGGGACCACGAGCAGTACTTC.

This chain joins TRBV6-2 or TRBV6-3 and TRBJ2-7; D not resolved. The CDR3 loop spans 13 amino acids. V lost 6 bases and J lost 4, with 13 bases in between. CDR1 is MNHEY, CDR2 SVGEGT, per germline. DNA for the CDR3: TGTGCCAGCAGCCTACAGAGATGGTACGAGCAGTACTTC. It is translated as CASSLQRWYEQYF.

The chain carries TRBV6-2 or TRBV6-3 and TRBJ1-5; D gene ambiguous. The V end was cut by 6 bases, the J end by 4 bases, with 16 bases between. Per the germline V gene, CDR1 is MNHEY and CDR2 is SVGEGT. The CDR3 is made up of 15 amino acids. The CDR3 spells CASSKYGVGNQPQHF. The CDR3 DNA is TGTGCCAGCAGCAAGTACGGGGTGGGGAATCAGCCCCAGCATTTT.

CDR3 in DNA: TGTGCCAGTTACTGGGCCTCCTACGAGCAGTACTTC. Its protein is CASYWASYEQYF. This chain links TRBV5-8 with TRBJ2-7; D is unclear. Germline CDR1 reads SGHTS; CDR2 reads YDEGEE. The length of the CDR3 is 12 residues. V lost 8 bases and J lost 0, with 9 bases in between.

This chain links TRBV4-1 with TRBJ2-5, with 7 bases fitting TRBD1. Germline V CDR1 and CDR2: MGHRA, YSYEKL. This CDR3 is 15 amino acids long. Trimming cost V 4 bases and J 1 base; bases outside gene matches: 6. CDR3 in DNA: TGCGCCAGCAGCCCCATCAACAGGGGCCAAGAGACCCAGTACTTC. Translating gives CASSPINRGQETQYF.

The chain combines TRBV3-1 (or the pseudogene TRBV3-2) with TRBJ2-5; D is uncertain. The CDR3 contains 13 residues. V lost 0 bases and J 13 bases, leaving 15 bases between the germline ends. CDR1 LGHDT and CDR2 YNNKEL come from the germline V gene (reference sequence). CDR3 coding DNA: TGTGCCAGCAGCCAAGAGGTGGCAGGAATTCCGTACTTC. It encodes CASSQEVAGIPYF.

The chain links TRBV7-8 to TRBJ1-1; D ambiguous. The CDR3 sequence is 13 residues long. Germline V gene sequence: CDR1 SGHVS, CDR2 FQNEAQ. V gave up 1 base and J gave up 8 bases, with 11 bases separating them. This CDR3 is CASSLGGSGEAFF. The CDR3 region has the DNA TGTGCCAGCAGCTTAGGTGGATCGGGGGAAGCTTTCTTT.